Listed here are 2 T cell receptor beta chains from one sample, sequenced in a study of T-cell memory formation after mild COVID-19. TCRdb recomputed calls from the 5' RACE reads with MiXCR, one row per CDR3 protein. Of about 290,000 distinct CDR3 sequences listed, around 17% are singletons. The sample consisted of PBMCs or a T cell subset sorted from them (not recorded which). These receptors were obtained from a man between 18 and 29 years old who had mild COVID-19 (a few samples of this study predate the infection). Cell type and time point are not known.

At least ten counts were recorded for this clonotype. V usage is TRBV7-2 and J usage is TRBJ2-3; 7 nucleotides align to TRBD1. The CDR3 extends over 16 amino acids. Germline lookup yields CDR1 SGHTA and CDR2 FQGNSA. J lost 0 bases, V lost 3 bases, and 6 bases had no gene match. The CDR3 is CASSLRGRKSTDTQYF. CDR3 DNA sequence: TGTGCCAGCAGCTTGAGGGGGCGGAAGAGCACAGATACGCAGTATTTT. Variable domain in full (rest from reference TRBV7-2 and TRBJ2-3): GAGVSQSPSNKVTEKGKDVELRCDPISGHTALYWYRQSLGQGLEFLIYFQGNSAPDKSGLPSDRFSAERTGGSVSTLTIQRTQQEDSAVYLCASSLRGRKSTDTQYFGPGTRLTVL.

This clonotype was counted only a few times. The chain has TRBV6-2 or TRBV6-3 and TRBJ2-1; 12 bases map to TRBD1. Trimming took 5 bases from V and 1 from J; bases not matched to a gene: 9. From germline, CDR1 is MNHEY and CDR2 SVGEGT. This CDR3 contains 18 residues. The CDR3 loop is CASSLRDRGPGSYNEQFF. The CDR3 nucleotides are TGTGCCAGCAGTCTCCGGGACAGGGGGCCAGGGTCCTACAATGAGCAGTTCTTC.